A single sample is the source of the 27 T cell receptor beta chains below, sequenced in a study of high-grade serous ovarian cancer treatment subgroups. The protocol was immunoSEQ multiplex PCR, while the TCRdb copy is restricted to in-frame clones and leaves out a portion. The repertoire holds tens of thousands of clones, about 88% seen once, with approximately 2.3% in the top ten. Tumor samples were taken before definitive surgery or chemotherapy. The sequencing sample was made of tumor tissue. The receptor set was obtained from a human donor with high-grade serous ovarian cancer.

This sequence joins TRBV13 and TRBJ1-2, with D perhaps matching TRBD1 (5 bases). In germline, CDR1 is PRHDT, CDR2 FYEKMQ (reference sequence). This CDR3 contains 13 residues. V was pared by 2 bases and J by 2 bases, with 6 bases between. The CDR3 is CASSLPGNYGYTF. CDR3 sequence (DNA): TGTGCCAGCAGCTTACCAGGGAACTATGGCTACACCTTC. The entire variable domain, with the rest obtained from reference TRBV13 and TRBJ1-2, is as follows: AAGVIQSPRHLIKEKRETATLKCYPIPRHDTVYWYQQGPGQDPQFLISFYEKMQSDKGSIPDRFSAQQFSDYHSELNMSSLELGDSALYFCASSLPGNYGYTFGSGTRLTVV.

The J gene is TRBJ1-5, the V gene TRBV27; D gene ambiguous. V lost 6 bases, J lost 2 bases, and 23 bases lay in between. This CDR3 is built from 18 residues. The germline gives CDR1 MNHEY, CDR2 SMNVEV (reference sequence). The CDR3 DNA reads as TGTGCCAGCAGGCGGAGCATGGAAGGCCCTGGAGGCAATCAGCCCCAGCATTTT. Its translation: CASRRSMEGPGGNQPQHF.

The rearrangement uses TRBV5-1 and TRBJ2-7, with D possibly matching TRBD1 (6 bases). The CDR3 spans 15 residues. Trimming left V 3 bases short and J 6 bases short, with 19 bases between. Germline CDR1 and CDR2: SGHRS and YFSETQ. In DNA, the CDR3 is TGCGCCAGCAGCTGGGGGCCGGGTACTTCCCCCGAGCAGTACTTC. This translates into CASSWGPGTSPEQYF.

The genes are TRBV21-1 and TRBJ2-1. TRBV21-1 is described as a pseudogene. CDR3 length equals 16 residues. The CDR3 protein is CASSNLWGKINNEQFF. CDR3 bases: TGTGCCAGCAGCAACCTCTGGGGAAAAATTAATAATGAGCAGTTCTTC.

This chain joins TRBV7-8 and TRBJ1-2; D unresolved. Trimming took off 1 base at V and 3 bases at J, with 9 bases between the two ends. There are 14 residues in the CDR3. From germline, CDR1 is SGHVS and CDR2 FQNEAQ. Written as DNA, the CDR3 is TGTGCCAGCAGCTTAGTCGAGGGCTACTATGGCTACACCTTC. It encodes CASSLVEGYYGYTF.

This clone was found a few times. The gene calls are TRBV5-6 and TRBJ2-6, with D hard to call. Trimming pared 4 bases from V and 10 bases from J, leaving 15 bases between. Germline CDR1 and CDR2: SGHDT and YYEEEE. The CDR3 totals 14 residues. The CDR3 spells CASSAGSQLNVLTF. CDR3 DNA: TGTGCCAGCAGCGCTGGCAGCCAGCTAAACGTCCTGACTTTC.

The V call is TRBV4-1, the J call TRBJ2-1; a weak D match, TRBD2 (5 bases). With 5 bases removed from V and 7 bases from J, the gap between germline ends came to 12 bases. The CDR3 runs to 13 residues. CDR1 and CDR2 (germline): MGHRA, YSYEKL. CDR3: CASSSFSGNEQFF. DNA of the CDR3: TGCGCCAGCAGCTCATTCTCGGGGAATGAGCAGTTCTTC.

This sequence joins TRBV27 and TRBJ1-4; no firm D call. Germline V CDR1 and CDR2: MNHEY, SMNVEV (reference sequence). V lost 5 bases and J lost 7, with 11 bases in between. The CDR3 totals 13 residues. The DNA for the CDR3 is TGTGCCAGCAGTGTTGGGGTTGGTGAAAAACTGTTTTTT. This sequence encodes CASSVGVGEKLFF.

This chain links TRBV7-9 with TRBJ2-4; possibly TRBD1 or TRBD2 for D (5 bases each). This CDR3 is built from 13 residues. CDR1 SEHNR and CDR2 FQNEAQ come from the germline V gene (reference sequence). The V and J ends lost 4 bases and 7 bases respectively, with 11 bases between them. The CDR3: CASSSGTGNIQYF. In nucleotides, the CDR3 is TGTGCCAGCAGCTCCGGGACCGGGAACATTCAGTACTTC.

This clone occurred once. This rearrangement joins TRBV19 to TRBJ2-1; no definite D call. The CDR3 sequence is 14 residues long. V lost 5 bases to trimming and J lost 0 bases, with 8 bases between them. Looked up from germline, CDR1 is LNHDA and CDR2 is SQIVND (reference sequence). The CDR3 nucleotides are TGTGCCAGTAGTGAGCGAAGCTCCTACAATGAGCAGTTCTTC. Protein product: CASSERSSYNEQFF.

J is TRBJ2-1 and V is TRBV4-2, with 7 bases lining up with TRBD2. CDR1 and CDR2 (germline): LGHNA, YNFKEQ. The V segment lost 6 bases and the J segment 4 bases; nucleotides outside the gene matches: 15. The CDR3 has 17 amino acids. CDR3 bases: TGTGCCAGCAGTCTTGGGGGGGGGAATTCGGGGTACAATGAGCAGTTCTTC. Amino acids: CASSLGGGNSGYNEQFF.

The chain joins TRBV5-1 to TRBJ1-5; 7 positions match TRBD1. The J segment lost 4 bases and the V segment lost 4 bases, leaving 2 bases of the junction unmatched. Per the germline V gene, CDR1 is SGHRS and CDR2 is YFSETQ. This CDR3 has 13 residues. The DNA for the CDR3 is TGCGCCAGCAGCCAGGGACAGAATCAGCCCCAGCATTTT. Its translation: CASSQGQNQPQHF. The variable domain in full, with the rest retrieved from reference TRBV5-1 and TRBJ1-5, is KAGVTQTPRYLIKTRGQQVTLSCSPISGHRSVSWYQQTPGQGLQFLFEYFSETQRNKGNFPGRFSGRQFSNSRSEMNVSTLELGDSALYLCASSQGQNQPQHFGDGTRLSIL.

The rearrangement joins TRBV28 to TRBJ1-1, with D perhaps TRBD1 (5 bases). The length of the CDR3 is 14 residues. Germline V gene lookup returns CDR1 MDHEN and CDR2 SYDVKM. The ends were cut back, 3 bases at V and 3 bases at J, with 11 bases in the middle. CDR3 coding DNA: TGTGCCAGCAGTTTGTCTGACAGTTACACTGAAGCTTTCTTT. Amino acid sequence: CASSLSDSYTEAFF.

The chain couples TRBV6-1 to TRBJ2-7; the D gene is possibly TRBD2 (6 bases). Germline V gives CDR1 MNHNS, CDR2 SASEGT. Between the trimmed V and J ends, which lost 6 bases and 3 bases, there was a span of 15 bases. The CDR3 consists of 14 residues. This CDR3 reads CASSQTRTRYEQYF. The CDR3 DNA follows: TGTGCCAGCAGCCAGACTAGGACTCGCTACGAGCAGTACTTC.

V usage is TRBV5-1 and J usage is TRBJ2-3; no clear D. CDR1 and CDR2 from the germline V gene are SGHRS and YFSETQ. V was clipped by 4 bases and J by 6 bases, with 18 bases between them. There are 15 residues in the CDR3. CDR3 protein: CASSASPIPSDTQYF. CDR3 nucleotides: TGCGCCAGCAGCGCGTCCCCAATACCCTCGGATACGCAGTATTTT. The full variable domain, rest sourced from reference TRBV5-1 and TRBJ2-3, is KAGVTQTPRYLIKTRGQQVTLSCSPISGHRSVSWYQQTPGQGLQFLFEYFSETQRNKGNFPGRFSGRQFSNSRSEMNVSTLELGDSALYLCASSASPIPSDTQYFGPGTRLTVL.

The chain employs TRBV6-5 and TRBJ2-5, with D maybe TRBD2 (5 bases). The germline V and J ends were trimmed by 6 bases and 2 bases, with 13 bases remaining between them. Germline V gene lookup returns CDR1 MNHEY and CDR2 SVGAGI. This CDR3 spans 14 amino acids. CDR3 sequence: CASSPLSAQETQYF. CDR3 nucleotide sequence: TGTGCCAGCAGCCCGCTTAGCGCGCAAGAGACCCAGTACTTC.

The chain joins TRBV7-9 to TRBJ2-1; either TRBD1 or TRBD2 may fit D (5 bases each). Germline values: CDR1 SEHNR, CDR2 FQNEAQ (reference sequence). V gave up 10 bases and J gave up 11 bases, with 15 bases separating them. The CDR3 consists of 11 residues. Here the CDR3 reads CATGTLMQQFF. For the CDR3, the DNA is TGTGCCACGGGGACCTTGATGCAGCAGTTCTTC.

The chain combines TRBV6-1 with TRBJ2-1; D is possibly TRBD2 (6 bases). Trimming removed 6 bases from V and 9 bases from J, with 21 bases in between. There are 15 residues in the CDR3. Per the germline V gene, CDR1 is MNHNS and CDR2 is SASEGT. CDR3 region: CASRAGTGIGVEQFF. The CDR3, as DNA: TGTGCCAGCAGGGCAGGGACTGGTATAGGTGTTGAGCAGTTCTTC.

This sequence joins TRBV6-5 and TRBJ1-2; 9 nucleotides line up with TRBD1. Trimming cost V 5 bases and J 8 bases; bases outside gene matches: 6. The germline V gene has CDR1 MNHEY and CDR2 SVGAGI. The CDR3 covers 13 residues. The CDR3 coding sequence is TGTGCCAGCAGTCGACAGGGGGTGGGGGGCTACACCTTC. This sequence encodes CASSRQGVGGYTF.

The rearrangement joins TRBV5-1 to TRBJ2-1; no clear D. Germline CDR1 SGHRS, CDR2 YFSETQ. This CDR3 is built from 14 residues. The ends were cut back, 0 bases at V and 3 bases at J, with 7 bases in the middle. The CDR3 sequence is CASSLGQNYNEQFF. The CDR3 bases are TGCGCCAGCAGCTTGGGGCAGAACTACAATGAGCAGTTCTTC.

The V gene is TRBV19, the J gene TRBJ1-4; no definite D call. V was pared by 5 bases and J by 6 bases, with 16 bases between. This CDR3 has 15 amino acids. The germline CDR1 and CDR2 sequences are LNHDA and SQIVND (reference sequence). CDR3 DNA sequence: TGTGCCAGTAGTCCCACCGGAAGGATGCATGAAAAACTGTTTTTT. Protein: CASSPTGRMHEKLFF.

This chain uses TRBV19 with TRBJ2-3; TRBD2 might be the D (5 bases). V gave up 5 bases and J gave up 5 bases, with 11 bases separating them. The CDR3 totals 13 residues. In germline, CDR1 is LNHDA, CDR2 SQIVND (reference sequence). This CDR3 is CASSPGRLDTQYF. CDR3 nucleotide sequence: TGTGCCAGTAGTCCGGGAAGACTAGATACGCAGTATTTT. The full variable domain, its missing parts supplied by reference TRBV19 and TRBJ2-3, is DGGITQSPKYLFRKEGQNVTLSCEQNLNHDAMYWYRQDPGQGLRLIYYSQIVNDFQKGDIAEGYSVSREKKESFPLTVTSAQKNPTAFYLCASSPGRLDTQYFGPGTRLTVL.

The chain carries TRBV2 and TRBJ2-3; 12 nucleotides align to TRBD2. The CDR3 loop spans 16 amino acids. Trimming cost V 7 bases and J 5 bases; bases outside gene matches: 10. CDR1 is SNHLY, CDR2 FYNNEI, per germline. The DNA of the CDR3 is TGTGCCAGCAAGGGGATGACTAGCGGGAGTAGAGATACGCAGTATTTT. Protein: CASKGMTSGSRDTQYF.

The CDR3 loop reads CASRGYRGLTDTQYF. In DNA form, the CDR3 reads TGTGCCAGCAGGGGCTACAGGGGGCTGACAGATACGCAGTATTTT. The chain is built from TRBV27 and TRBJ2-3; 9 bases match TRBD1. This CDR3 has 15 amino acids. Trimming took 6 bases from V and 3 from J; bases not matched to a gene: 7. Germline assignment: CDR1 MNHEY and CDR2 SMNVEV (reference sequence).

Only one count was recorded for this clone. The chain has TRBV4-1 and TRBJ1-5; 9 bases are shared with TRBD1. Germline V gene data show CDR1 as MGHRA and CDR2 as YSYEKL. With 1 base clipped from V and 0 bases from J, the junction kept 4 bases outside the gene matches. The CDR3 consists of 17 residues. The DNA for the CDR3 is TGCGCCAGCAGCCAAGCCCGGACAGGGGTTAGCAATCAGCCCCAGCATTTT. This gives the protein CASSQARTGVSNQPQHF.

This rearrangement joins TRBV27 to TRBJ2-7; 9 positions agree with TRBD1. The CDR3 consists of 14 residues. V shed 6 bases, J shed 4 bases, and the junction held 7 bases outside the gene matches. Germline V gene sequence: CDR1 MNHEY, CDR2 SMNVEV (reference sequence). CDR3 DNA sequence: TGTGCCAGCAGGTCGGGACAGGGCGGTTACGAGCAGTACTTC. Protein product: CASRSGQGGYEQYF.

The V and J genes are TRBV19 and TRBJ2-6; D is unclear. This CDR3 contains 13 residues. Trimming removed 1 base from V and 15 bases from J, with 13 bases in between. CDR1 is LNHDA and CDR2 is SQIVND in the germline V gene (reference sequence). The CDR3 DNA reads as TGTGCCAGTAGTATAGGCGACCCGGGCGACCTGACTTTC. It codes for CASSIGDPGDLTF.